A single T cell receptor beta chain is shown here with its context. The antigen is undetermined. This sample was taken from a study of cytomegalovirus exposure and HLA in healthy donors. Whole-study results and caveats: Both high specificity and high sensitivity reportedly marked the classifier's diagnosis of cytomegalovirus status.

Trimming removed 0 bases at V and 4 bases at J, with 4 bases between. This CDR3 contains 13 residues. The V gene's germline CDR1 is LGHNA and CDR2 YNFKEQ. The donors were members of the validation cohort comprising roughly 130 subjects, separate from the approximately 630-subject first cohort. Assay used: immunoSEQ multiplex PCR; TCRdb lists only in-frame clones, some missing. Here the sample spans roughly 68,000 clones, about 89% being singletons. V is TRBV4-2 and J is TRBJ2-1; D remains ambiguous. This TCR derives from a woman between 18 and 30 years old in good health and CMV-seronegative. Sequencing was performed on PBMCs. In DNA form, the CDR3 reads TGTGCCAGCAGCCAAGAACGGTACAATGAGCAGTTCTTC. Translating gives CASSQERYNEQFF.